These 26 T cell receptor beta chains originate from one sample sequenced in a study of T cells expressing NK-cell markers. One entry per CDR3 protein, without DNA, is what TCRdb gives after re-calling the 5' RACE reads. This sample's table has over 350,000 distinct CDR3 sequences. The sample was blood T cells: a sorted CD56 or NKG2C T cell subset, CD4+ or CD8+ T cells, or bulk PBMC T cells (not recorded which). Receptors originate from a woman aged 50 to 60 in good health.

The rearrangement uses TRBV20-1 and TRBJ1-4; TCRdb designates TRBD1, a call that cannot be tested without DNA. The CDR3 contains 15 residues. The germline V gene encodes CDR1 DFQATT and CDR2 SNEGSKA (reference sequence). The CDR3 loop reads CSARGTGVSNEKLFF.

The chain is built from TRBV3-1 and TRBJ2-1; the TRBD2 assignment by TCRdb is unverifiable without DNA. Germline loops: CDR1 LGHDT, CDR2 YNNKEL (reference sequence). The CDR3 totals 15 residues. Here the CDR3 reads CASSLGAGAGNEQFF.

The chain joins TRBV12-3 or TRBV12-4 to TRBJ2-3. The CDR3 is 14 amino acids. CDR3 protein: CASSFRPKTDTQYF.

CDR3 protein: CASNQDRVTGELFF. V and J are TRBV28 and TRBJ2-2; absent DNA, TCRdb's TRBD1 call cannot be checked. This CDR3 spans 14 amino acids. CDR1 MDHEN and CDR2 SYDVKM come from the germline V gene.

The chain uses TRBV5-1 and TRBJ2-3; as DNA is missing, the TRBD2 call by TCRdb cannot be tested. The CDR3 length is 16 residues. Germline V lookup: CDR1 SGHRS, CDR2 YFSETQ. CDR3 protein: CASRPLLTRPTDTQYF.

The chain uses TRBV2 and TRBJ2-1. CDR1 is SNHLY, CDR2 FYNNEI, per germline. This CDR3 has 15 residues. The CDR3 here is CASREFRSMNNEQFF. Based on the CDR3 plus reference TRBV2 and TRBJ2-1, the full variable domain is EPEVTQTPSHQVTQMGQEVILRCVPISNHLYFYWYRQILGQKVEFLVSFYNNEISEKSEIFDDQFSVERPDGSNFTLKIRSTKLEDSAMYFCASREFRSMNNEQFFGPGTRLTVL.

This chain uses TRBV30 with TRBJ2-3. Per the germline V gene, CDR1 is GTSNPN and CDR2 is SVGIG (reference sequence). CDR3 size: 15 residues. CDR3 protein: CAWSVRNEQTDTQYF.

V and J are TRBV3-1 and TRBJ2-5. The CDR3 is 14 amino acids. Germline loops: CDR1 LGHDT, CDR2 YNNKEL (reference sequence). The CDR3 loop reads CASSQRMPQETQYF.

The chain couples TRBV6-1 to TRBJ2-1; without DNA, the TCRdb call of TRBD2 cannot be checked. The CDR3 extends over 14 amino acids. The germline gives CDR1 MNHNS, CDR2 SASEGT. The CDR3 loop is CASSPRAGRDEQFF.

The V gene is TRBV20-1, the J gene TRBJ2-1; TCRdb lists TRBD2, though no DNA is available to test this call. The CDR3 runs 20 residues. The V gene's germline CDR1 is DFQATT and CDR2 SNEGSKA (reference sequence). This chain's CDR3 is CSARALGAGAGGGSYNEQFF.

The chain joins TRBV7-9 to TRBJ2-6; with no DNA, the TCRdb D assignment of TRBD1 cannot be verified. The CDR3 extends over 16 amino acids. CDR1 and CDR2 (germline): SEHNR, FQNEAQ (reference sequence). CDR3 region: CASSPPWDSGANVLTF.

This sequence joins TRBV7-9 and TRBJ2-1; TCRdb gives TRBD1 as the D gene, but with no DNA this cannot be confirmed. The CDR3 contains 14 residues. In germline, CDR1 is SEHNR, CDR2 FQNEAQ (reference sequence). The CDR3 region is CAMFRTGSPDEQFF.

The chain's CDR3 is CASSYFKFGQGAGTQYF. The chain links TRBV6-5 to TRBJ2-5; no DNA is available, so the TRBD1 call from TCRdb remains unchecked. The V gene's germline CDR1 is MNHEY and CDR2 SVGAGI. The CDR3 length is 17 residues.

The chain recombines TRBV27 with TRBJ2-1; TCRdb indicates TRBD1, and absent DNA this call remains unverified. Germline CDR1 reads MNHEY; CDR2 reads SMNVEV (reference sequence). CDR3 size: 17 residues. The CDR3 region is CASSRGGGGGIGWEQFF.

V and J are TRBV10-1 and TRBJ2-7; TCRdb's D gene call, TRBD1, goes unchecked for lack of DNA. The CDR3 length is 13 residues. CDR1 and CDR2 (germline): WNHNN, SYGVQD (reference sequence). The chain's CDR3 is CASNRGTGYEQYF.

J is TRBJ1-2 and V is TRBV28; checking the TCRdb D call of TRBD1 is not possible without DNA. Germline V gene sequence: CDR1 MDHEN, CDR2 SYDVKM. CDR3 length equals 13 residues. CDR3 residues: CASLSGGYGGYTF.

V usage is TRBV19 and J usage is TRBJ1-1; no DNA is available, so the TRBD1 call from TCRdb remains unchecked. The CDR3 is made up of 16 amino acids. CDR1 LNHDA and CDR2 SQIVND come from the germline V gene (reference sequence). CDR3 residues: CASSIPAGGGSTEAFF.

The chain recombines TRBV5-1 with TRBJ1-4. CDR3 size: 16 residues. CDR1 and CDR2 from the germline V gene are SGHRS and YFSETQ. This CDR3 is CAYSPGVGATNEKLFF.

The CDR3 sequence: CASGLVLDRRGYNEQFF. The V call is TRBV12-5, the J call TRBJ2-1; there is no DNA to check the TCRdb D call of TRBD2. The CDR3 spans 17 residues. CDR1 and CDR2 from the germline V gene are LGHNT and FRNRAP.

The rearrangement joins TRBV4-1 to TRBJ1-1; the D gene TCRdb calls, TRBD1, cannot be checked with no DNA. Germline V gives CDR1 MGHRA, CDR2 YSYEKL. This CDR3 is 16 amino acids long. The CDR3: CASSHIPRGRDTEAFF.

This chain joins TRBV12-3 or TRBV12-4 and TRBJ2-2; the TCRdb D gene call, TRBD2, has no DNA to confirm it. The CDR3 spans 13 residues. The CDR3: CASSFERVGELFF.

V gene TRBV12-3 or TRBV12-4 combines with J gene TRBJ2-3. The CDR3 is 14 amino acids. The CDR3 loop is CASTGSAGSDTQYF.

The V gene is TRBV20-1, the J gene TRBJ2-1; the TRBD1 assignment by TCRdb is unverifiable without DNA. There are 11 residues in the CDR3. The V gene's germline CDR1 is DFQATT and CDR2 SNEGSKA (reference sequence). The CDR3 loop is CSARDLRGQFF.

This chain's CDR3 is CASTPGTSGSEQFF. V usage is TRBV27 and J usage is TRBJ2-1; there is no DNA to check the TCRdb D call of TRBD2. Germline lookup yields CDR1 MNHEY and CDR2 SMNVEV (reference sequence). This CDR3 spans 14 amino acids.

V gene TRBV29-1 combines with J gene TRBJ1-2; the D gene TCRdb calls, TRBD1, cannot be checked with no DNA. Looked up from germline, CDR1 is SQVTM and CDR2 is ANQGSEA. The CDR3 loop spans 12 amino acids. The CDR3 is CSVGTGGNGYTF.

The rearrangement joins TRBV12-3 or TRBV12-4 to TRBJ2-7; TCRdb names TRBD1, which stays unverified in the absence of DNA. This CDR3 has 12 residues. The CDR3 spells CASSLREHEQYF.